This T cell receptor (beta chain) was documented in a study of cytomegalovirus exposure and HLA in healthy donors. PCR primers comprised 60 Vbeta and 13 Jbeta primers. TCRdb keeps only in-frame clones here, not all; method: immunoSEQ multiplex PCR. The sample consists of about 160,000 clones, roughly four fifths of them appearing once. There are a few counts of this clone. Germline CDR1 and CDR2: MNHEY and SMNVEV (reference sequence). The ends were cut back, 0 bases at V and 0 bases at J, with 11 bases in the middle. This CDR3 has 16 residues. The source of this sequence is a woman aged 18-29 years in good health and CMV-seronegative. Sequencing was performed on PBMCs. This chain joins TRBV27 and TRBJ1-1; D uncertain. CDR3 residues: CASSLSSGRVNTEAFF. CDR3 coding DNA: TGTGCCAGCAGTTTATCGAGCGGCAGAGTGAACACTGAAGCTTTCTTT.